The clone carrying this TCR beta chain was seen just once. Its antigen is unknown. These data belong to a study of T cells in Graves' hyperthyroidism and ophthalmopathy. Trimming shortened V by 3 bases and J by 9 bases, and 7 bases separated the two germline ends. This CDR3 comprises 12 residues. Germline V lookup: CDR1 KGHDR, CDR2 SFDVKD. Study observations and caveats: Most clonotypes expanded in thyroid above 0.001 were likewise present in blood. Ophthalmopathy prediction by the model preceded onset by a median approximately six months.

RNA transcripts yielded amplified TCR beta CDR3 regions. The HTBI set primed first-round TCR CDR3 RT-PCR. Each CDR3 protein gets one entry after TCRdb re-called the multiplex PCR reads with MiXCR. The sample consists of hundreds of thousands of distinct CDR3 sequences, roughly 46% of them appearing once. The sequenced sample was peripheral blood or thyroid tissue (not recorded which). The chain uses TRBV24-1 and TRBJ2-2; D is ambiguous. The TCR was taken from an adult man with Graves' disease, either hyperthyroidism or ophthalmopathy (not recorded which). CDR3 bases: TGTGCCACCAGTGATACGGGCAGGGAGCTGTTTTTT. Protein sequence: CATSDTGRELFF.